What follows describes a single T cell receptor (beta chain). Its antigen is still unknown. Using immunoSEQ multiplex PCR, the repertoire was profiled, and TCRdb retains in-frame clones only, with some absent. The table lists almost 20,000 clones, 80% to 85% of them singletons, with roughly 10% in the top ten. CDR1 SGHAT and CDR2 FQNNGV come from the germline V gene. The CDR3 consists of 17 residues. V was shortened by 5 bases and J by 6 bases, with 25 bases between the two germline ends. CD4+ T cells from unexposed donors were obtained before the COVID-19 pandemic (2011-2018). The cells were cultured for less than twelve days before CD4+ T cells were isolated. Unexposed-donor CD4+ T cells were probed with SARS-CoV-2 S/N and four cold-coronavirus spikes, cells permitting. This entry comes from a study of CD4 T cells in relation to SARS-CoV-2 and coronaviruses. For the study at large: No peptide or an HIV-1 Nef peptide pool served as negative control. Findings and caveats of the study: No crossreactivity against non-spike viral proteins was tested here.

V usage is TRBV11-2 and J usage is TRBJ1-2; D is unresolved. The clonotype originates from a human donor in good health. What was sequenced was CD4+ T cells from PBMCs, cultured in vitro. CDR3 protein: CASSVLGWTPKRDGYTF. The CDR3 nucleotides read TGTGCCAGCAGCGTATTGGGTTGGACGCCTAAAAGAGATGGCTACACCTTC.